Each of the 6 T cell receptor beta chains below was sequenced from the same sample in a study of T cells after yellow fever vaccination. MiXCR, applied by TCRdb to the 5' RACE reads, yields one record per CDR3 protein. Here the sample spans around 300,000 distinct CDR3 sequences, 3.5% to 5% being singletons. The specimen was PBMCs, collected 15 days after the yellow fever booster vaccination. The receptors here all came from a man younger than 35 who received the YFV17D yellow fever vaccine.

This clonotype showed up just a few times. V gene TRBV20-1 combines with J gene TRBJ1-5, with D possibly TRBD1 on 5 matching bases. CDR1 DFQATT and CDR2 SNEGSKA come from the germline V gene (reference sequence). This CDR3 region has 12 residues. V was pared by 4 bases and J by 7 bases, with 11 bases between. Here the CDR3 DNA reads TGCAGTGCTACGGACACGGGGCAGCCCCAGCATTTT. It yields the protein CSATDTGQPQHF.

Many counts were recorded for this clonotype. The chain has TRBV5-5 and TRBJ1-2, with D possibly matching TRBD1 (5 bases). Trimming pared 2 bases from V and 7 bases from J, leaving 15 bases between. The CDR3 totals 14 residues. CDR1 is SGHKS and CDR2 is YYEKEE in the germline V gene (reference sequence). The CDR3 sequence is CASSLRGSPGGYTF. The CDR3 DNA reads TGTGCCAGCAGCTTACGGGGCAGTCCTGGTGGCTACACCTTC.

This clonotype has more than one count but fewer than ten. The genes are TRBV5-1 and TRBJ1-2; possible D gene TRBD1, 5 bases. CDR1 is SGHRS and CDR2 is YFSETQ in the germline V gene. The CDR3 sequence is 13 residues long. The V gene lost 5 bases and the J gene lost 8 bases, with 16 bases spanning the gap. This CDR3 is CASRPGGEYGYTF. The CDR3 DNA follows: TGCGCCAGCAGACCTGGGGGGGAATACGGCTACACCTTC.

The rearrangement uses TRBV19 and TRBJ2-7, with TRBD2 as a possible D gene (6 bases). CDR1 and CDR2 from the germline V gene are LNHDA and SQIVND (reference sequence). This CDR3 has 14 amino acids. Trimming cost V 6 bases and J 3 bases, with 15 bases left between them. CDR3 loop: CASSEPGLLYEQYF. The CDR3 nucleotides are TGTGCCAGTAGCGAACCGGGACTTCTCTACGAGCAGTACTTC.

The rearrangement joins TRBV6-2 or TRBV6-3 to TRBJ2-3, with D maybe TRBD2 (6 bases). Germline-derived CDR1 and CDR2 are MNHEY and SVGEGT. The CDR3 totals 15 residues. V lost 2 bases, J lost 0 bases, and 9 bases lay in between. The CDR3 nucleotides are TGTGCCAGCAGTTACGCGGGGACTAGCACAGATACGCAGTATTTT. This translates into CASSYAGTSTDTQYF.

This clonotype was observed many times. The chain recombines TRBV5-1 with TRBJ1-4; the match to TRBD1 covers 10 bases. Per germline, CDR1 SGHRS and CDR2 YFSETQ. The CDR3 is made up of 13 amino acids. The trim removed 5 bases at V and 17 bases at J, leaving 12 bases unmatched. In nucleotides, the CDR3 is TGCGCCAGCAGTCCCGACCCGGACAGGGGGGGATTTTTT. This sequence encodes CASSPDPDRGGFF.